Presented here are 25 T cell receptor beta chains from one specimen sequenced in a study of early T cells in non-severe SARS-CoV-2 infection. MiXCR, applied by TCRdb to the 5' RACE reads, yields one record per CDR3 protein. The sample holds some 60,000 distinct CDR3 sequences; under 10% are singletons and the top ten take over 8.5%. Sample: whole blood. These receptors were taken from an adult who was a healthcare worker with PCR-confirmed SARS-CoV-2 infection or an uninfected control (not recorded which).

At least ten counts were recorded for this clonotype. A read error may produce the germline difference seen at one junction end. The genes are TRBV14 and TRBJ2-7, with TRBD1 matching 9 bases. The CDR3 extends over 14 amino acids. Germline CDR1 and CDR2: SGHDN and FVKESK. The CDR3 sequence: CASSEAGTGTPRSF. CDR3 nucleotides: TGTGCCAGCAGCGAGGCCGGGACAGGGACCCCCCGTAGCTTC.

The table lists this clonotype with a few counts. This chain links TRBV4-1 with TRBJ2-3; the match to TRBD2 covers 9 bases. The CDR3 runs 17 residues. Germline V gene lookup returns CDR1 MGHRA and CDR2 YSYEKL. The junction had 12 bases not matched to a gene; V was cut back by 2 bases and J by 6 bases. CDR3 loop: CASSQRQNSGSEDTQYF. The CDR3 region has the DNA TGCGCCAGCAGCCAACGTCAAAATAGCGGGAGTGAGGATACGCAGTATTTT.

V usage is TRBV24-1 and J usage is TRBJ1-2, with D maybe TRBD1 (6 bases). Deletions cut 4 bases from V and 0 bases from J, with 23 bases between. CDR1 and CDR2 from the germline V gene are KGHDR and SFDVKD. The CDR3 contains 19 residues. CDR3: CATSDHFGGGQNANYGYTF. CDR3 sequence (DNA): TGTGCCACCAGTGACCATTTTGGGGGCGGACAGAACGCTAACTATGGCTACACCTTC.

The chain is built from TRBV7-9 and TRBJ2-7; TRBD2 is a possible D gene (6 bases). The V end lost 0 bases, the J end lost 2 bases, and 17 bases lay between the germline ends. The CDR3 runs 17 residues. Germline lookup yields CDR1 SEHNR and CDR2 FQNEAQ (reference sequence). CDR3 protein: CASSLARGRRAPYEQYF. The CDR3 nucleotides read TGTGCCAGCAGCTTAGCCCGGGGCAGGAGGGCTCCCTACGAGCAGTACTTC.

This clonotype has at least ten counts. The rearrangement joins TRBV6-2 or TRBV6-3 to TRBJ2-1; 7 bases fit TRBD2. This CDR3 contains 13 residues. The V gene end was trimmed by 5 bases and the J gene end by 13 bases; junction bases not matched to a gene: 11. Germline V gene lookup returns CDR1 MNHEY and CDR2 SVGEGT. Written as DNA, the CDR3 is TGTGCCAGCAGTCCCACCCAGCGGGGTATTCAGTTCTTC. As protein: CASSPTQRGIQFF.

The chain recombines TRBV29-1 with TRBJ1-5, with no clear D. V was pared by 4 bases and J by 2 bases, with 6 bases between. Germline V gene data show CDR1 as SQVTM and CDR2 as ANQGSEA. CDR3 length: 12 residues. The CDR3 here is CSVGGGNQPQHF. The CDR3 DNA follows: TGCAGCGTTGGCGGGGGCAATCAGCCCCAGCATTTT.

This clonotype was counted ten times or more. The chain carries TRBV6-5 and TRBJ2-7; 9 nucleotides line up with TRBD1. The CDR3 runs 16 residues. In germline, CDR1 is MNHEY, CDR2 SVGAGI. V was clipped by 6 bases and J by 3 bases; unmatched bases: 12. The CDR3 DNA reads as TGTGCCAGCAGCCTACTGGGACAGGGACAAAGCTACGAGCAGTACTTC. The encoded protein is CASSLLGQGQSYEQYF.

The chain's CDR3 is CASSPTGAYNEQFF. Here the CDR3 DNA reads TGTGCCAGCAGCCCGACAGGGGCCTACAATGAGCAGTTCTTC. The gene calls are TRBV13 and TRBJ2-1, with 8 bases lining up with TRBD1. CDR1 and CDR2 from the germline V gene are PRHDT and FYEKMQ (reference sequence). CDR3 length: 14 residues. Unmatched junction bases numbered 2, after V lost 5 bases and J lost 2 bases.

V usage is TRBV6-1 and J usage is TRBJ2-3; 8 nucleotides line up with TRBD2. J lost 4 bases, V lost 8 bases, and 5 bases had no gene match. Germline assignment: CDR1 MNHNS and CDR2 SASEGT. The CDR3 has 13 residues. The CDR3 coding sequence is TGTGCCAGCGCCTCTAGCGGGTCAGATACGCAGTATTTT. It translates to CASASSGSDTQYF.

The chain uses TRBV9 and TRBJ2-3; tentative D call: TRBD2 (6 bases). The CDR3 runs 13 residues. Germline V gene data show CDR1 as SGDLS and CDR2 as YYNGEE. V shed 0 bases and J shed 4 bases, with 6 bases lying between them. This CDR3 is CASSVGGADTQYF. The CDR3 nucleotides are TGTGCCAGCAGCGTAGGGGGGGCAGATACGCAGTATTTT.

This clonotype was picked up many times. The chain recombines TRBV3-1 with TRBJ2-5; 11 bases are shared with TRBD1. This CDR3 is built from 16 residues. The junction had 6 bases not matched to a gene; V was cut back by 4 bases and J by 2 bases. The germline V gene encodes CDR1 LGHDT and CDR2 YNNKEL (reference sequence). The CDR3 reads CASSPGQGARQETQYF. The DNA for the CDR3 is TGTGCCAGCAGCCCCGGACAGGGGGCGAGGCAAGAGACCCAGTACTTC.

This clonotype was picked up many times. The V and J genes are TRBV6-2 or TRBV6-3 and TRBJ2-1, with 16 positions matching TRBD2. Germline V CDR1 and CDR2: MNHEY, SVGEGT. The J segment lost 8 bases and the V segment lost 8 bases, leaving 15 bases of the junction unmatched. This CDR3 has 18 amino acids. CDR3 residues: CASGLGTSGRAPPDEQFF. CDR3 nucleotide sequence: TGTGCCAGCGGTCTTGGGACTAGCGGGAGGGCCCCTCCCGATGAGCAGTTCTTC.

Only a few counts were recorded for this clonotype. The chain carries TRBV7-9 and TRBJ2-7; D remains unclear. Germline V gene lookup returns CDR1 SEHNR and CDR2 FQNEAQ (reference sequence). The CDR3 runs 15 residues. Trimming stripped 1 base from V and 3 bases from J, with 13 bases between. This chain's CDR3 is CASSLEAGSIYEQYF. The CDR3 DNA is TGTGCCAGCAGCTTAGAAGCAGGATCTATCTACGAGCAGTACTTC.

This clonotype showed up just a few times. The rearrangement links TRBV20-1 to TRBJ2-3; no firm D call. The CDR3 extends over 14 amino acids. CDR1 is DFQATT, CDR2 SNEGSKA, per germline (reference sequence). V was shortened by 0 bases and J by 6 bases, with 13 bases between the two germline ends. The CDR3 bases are TGCAGTGCTAGAGATTCTAGGCTTGACGATACGCAGTATTTT. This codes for CSARDSRLDDTQYF.

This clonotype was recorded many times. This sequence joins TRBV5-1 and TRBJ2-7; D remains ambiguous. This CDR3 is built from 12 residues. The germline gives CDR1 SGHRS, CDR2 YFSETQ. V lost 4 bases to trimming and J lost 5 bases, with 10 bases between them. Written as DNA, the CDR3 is TGCGCCAGCAGCCCCTCCGGTAACGAGCAGTACTTC. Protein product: CASSPSGNEQYF.

CDR3 amino acids: CASSFGGPDTQYF. In DNA form, the CDR3 reads TGTGCCAGCAGCTTCGGCGGGCCAGATACGCAGTATTTT. The V call is TRBV7-2, the J call TRBJ2-3; D is perhaps TRBD2 (5 bases). Trimming removed 3 bases from V and 4 bases from J, with 8 bases in between. Per germline, CDR1 SGHTA and CDR2 FQGNSA. The CDR3 has 13 amino acids.

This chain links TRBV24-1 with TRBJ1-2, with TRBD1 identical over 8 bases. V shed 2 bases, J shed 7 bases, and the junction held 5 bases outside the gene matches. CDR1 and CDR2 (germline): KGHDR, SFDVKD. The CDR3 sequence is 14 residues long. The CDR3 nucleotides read TGTGCCACCAGTGATTCCCTGACAGGGGCTGGCTACACCTTC. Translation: CATSDSLTGAGYTF.

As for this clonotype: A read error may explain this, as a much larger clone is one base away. The CDR3 is CASSVLGTTSGNTGELFF. Written as DNA, the CDR3 is TGTGCCAGCAGCGTATTAGGGACGACTAGCGGGAACACCGGGGAGCTGTTTTTT. The chain has TRBV9 and TRBJ2-2; TRBD2 matches at 9 bases. Germline loops: CDR1 SGDLS, CDR2 YYNGEE. V lost 1 base to trimming and J lost 1 base; unmatched junction nucleotides: 8. CDR3 length equals 18 residues.

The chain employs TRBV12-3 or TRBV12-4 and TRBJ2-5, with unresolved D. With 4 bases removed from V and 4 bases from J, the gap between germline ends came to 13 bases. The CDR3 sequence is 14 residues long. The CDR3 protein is CASSSGSSRETQYF. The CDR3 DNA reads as TGTGCCAGCAGTTCCGGGTCTTCGAGAGAGACCCAGTACTTC.

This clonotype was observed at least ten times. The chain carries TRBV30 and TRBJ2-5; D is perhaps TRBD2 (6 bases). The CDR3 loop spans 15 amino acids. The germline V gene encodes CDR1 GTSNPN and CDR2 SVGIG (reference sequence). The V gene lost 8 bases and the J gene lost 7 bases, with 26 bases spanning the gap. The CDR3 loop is CAIDRRGLLISTQYF. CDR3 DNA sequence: TGTGCCATCGATCGGCGGGGACTCCTCATATCGACCCAGTACTTC.

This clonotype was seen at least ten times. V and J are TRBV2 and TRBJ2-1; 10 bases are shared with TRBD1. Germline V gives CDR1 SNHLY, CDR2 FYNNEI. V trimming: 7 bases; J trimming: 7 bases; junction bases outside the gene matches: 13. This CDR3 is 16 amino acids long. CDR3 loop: CASKWDRDRGSNEQFF. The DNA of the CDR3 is TGTGCCAGCAAATGGGACCGGGACAGGGGTTCTAATGAGCAGTTCTTC.

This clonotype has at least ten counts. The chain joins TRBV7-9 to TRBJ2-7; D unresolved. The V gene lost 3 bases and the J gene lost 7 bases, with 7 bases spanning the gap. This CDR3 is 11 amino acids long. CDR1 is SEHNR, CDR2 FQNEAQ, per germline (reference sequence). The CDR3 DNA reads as TGTGCCAGCAGCTTCGGAACAGAGCAGTACTTC. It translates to CASSFGTEQYF. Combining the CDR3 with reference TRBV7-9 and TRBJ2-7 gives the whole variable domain DTGVSQNPRHKITKRGQNVTFRCDPISEHNRLYWYRQTLGQGPEFLTYFQNEAQLEKSRLLSDRFSAERPKGSFSTLEIQRTEQGDSAMYLCASSFGTEQYFGPGTRLTVT.

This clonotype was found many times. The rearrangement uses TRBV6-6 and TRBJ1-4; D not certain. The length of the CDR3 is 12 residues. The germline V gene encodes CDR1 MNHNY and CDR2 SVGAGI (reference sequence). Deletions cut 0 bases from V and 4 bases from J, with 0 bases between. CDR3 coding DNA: TGTGCCAGCAGTTACTCTAATGAAAAACTGTTTTTT. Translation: CASSYSNEKLFF.

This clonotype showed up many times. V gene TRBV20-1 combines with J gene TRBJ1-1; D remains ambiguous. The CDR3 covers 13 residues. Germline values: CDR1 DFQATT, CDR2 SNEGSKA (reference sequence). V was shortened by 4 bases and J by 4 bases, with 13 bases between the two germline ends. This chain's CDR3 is CSAKGWEGTEAFF. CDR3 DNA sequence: TGCAGTGCTAAGGGATGGGAGGGCACTGAAGCTTTCTTT.

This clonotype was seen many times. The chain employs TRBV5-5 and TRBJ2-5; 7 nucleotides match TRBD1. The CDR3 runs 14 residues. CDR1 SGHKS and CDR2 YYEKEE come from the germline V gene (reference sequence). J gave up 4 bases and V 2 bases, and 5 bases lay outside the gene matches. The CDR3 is CASSFGAGGETQYF. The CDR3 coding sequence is TGTGCCAGCAGCTTTGGGGCAGGGGGAGAGACCCAGTACTTC.